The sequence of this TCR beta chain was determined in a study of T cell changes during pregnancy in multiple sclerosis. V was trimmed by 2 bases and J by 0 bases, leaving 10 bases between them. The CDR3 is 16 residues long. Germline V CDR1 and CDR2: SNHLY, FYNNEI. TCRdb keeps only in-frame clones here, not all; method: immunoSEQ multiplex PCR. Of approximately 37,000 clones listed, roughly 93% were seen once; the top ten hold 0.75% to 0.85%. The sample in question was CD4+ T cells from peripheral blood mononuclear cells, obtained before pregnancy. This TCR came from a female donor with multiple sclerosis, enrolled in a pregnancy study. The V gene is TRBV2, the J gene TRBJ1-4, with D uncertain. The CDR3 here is CASSEWSHTTNEKLFF. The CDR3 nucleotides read TGTGCCAGCAGTGAATGGAGCCATACAACTAATGAAAAACTGTTTTTT.